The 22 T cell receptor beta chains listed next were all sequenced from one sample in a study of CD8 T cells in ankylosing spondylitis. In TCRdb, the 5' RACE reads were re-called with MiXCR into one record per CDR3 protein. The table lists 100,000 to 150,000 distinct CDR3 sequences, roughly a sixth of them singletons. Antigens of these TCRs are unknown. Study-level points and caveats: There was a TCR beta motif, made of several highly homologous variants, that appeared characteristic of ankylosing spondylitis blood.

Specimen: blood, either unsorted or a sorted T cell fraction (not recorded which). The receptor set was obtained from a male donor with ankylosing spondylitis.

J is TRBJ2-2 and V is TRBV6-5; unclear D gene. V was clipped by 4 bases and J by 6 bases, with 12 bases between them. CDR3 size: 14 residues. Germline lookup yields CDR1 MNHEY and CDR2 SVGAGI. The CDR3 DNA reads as TGTGCCAGCAGTTTACGGAGCAGACCCGGGGAGCTGTTTTTT. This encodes CASSLRSRPGELFF.

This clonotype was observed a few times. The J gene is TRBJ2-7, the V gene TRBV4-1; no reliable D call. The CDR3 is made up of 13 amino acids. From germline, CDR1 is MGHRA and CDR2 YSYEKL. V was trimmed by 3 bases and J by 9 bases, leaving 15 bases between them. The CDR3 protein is CASSHLTPGAQYF. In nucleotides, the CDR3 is TGCGCCAGCAGCCACCTTACCCCTGGCGCGCAGTACTTC.

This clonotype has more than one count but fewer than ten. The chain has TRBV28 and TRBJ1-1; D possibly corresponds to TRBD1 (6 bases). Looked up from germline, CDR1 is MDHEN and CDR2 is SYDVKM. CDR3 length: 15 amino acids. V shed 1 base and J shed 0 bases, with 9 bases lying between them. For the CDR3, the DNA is TGTGCCAGCAGTTTATTCGGGGGCATGAACACTGAAGCTTTCTTT. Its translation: CASSLFGGMNTEAFF.

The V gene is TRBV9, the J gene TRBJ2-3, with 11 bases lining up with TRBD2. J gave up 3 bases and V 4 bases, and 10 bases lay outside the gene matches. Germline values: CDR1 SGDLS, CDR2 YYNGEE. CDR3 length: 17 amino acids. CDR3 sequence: CASSPPGLAERTDTQYF. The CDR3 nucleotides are TGTGCCAGCAGCCCCCCGGGACTAGCGGAAAGAACAGATACGCAGTATTTT.

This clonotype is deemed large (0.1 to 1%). The CDR3 here is CASSYPGMSEQFF. The CDR3 nucleotides read TGTGCCAGCAGTTACCCCGGGATGAGTGAGCAGTTCTTC. J is TRBJ2-1 and V is TRBV6-2 or TRBV6-3; D is perhaps TRBD2 (5 bases). V lost 2 bases and J 9 bases, leaving 11 bases between the germline ends. The CDR3 sequence is 13 residues long. Looked up from germline, CDR1 is MNHEY and CDR2 is SVGEGT.

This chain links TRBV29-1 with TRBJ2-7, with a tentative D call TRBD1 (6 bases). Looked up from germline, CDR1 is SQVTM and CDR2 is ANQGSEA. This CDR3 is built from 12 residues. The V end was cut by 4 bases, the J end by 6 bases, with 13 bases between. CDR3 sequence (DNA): TGCAGCGTTGTAGGTGGGGGCTCCGAGCAGTACTTC. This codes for CSVVGGGSEQYF.

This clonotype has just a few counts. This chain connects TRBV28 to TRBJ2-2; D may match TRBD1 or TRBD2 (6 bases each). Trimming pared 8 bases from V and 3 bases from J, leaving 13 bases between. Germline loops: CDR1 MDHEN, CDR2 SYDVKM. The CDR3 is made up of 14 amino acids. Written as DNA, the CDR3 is TGTGCCAGCTGGGGGCGGAGGGACACCGGGGAGCTGTTTTTT. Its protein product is CASWGRRDTGELFF.

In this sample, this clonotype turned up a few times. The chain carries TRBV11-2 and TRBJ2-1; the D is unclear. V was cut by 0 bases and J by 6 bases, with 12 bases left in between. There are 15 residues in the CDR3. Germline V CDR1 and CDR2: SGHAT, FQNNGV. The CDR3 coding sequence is TGTGCCAGCAGCTTAGACTTAACCTCCCCCAATGAGCAGTTCTTC. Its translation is CASSLDLTSPNEQFF.

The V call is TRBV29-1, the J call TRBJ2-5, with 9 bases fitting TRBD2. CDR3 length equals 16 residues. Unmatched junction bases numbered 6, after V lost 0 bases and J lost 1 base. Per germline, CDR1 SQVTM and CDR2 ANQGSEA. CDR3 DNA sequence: TGCAGCGTTGAAGATTCCCCGACTAGCGGCCAAGAGACCCAGTACTTC. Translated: CSVEDSPTSGQETQYF.

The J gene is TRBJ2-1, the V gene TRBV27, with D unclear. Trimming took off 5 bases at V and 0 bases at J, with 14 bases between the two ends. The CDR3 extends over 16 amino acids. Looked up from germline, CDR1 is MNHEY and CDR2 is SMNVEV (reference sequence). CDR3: CASSPIRESSYNEQFF. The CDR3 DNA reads TGTGCCAGCAGTCCCATTCGCGAGAGCTCCTACAATGAGCAGTTCTTC.

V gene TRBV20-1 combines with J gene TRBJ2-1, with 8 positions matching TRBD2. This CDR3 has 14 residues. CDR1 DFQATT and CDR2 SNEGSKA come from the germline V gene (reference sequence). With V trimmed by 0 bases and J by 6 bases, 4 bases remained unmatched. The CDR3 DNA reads TGCAGTGCTAGAGATCCGGGAGGGCTCAATGAGCAGTTCTTC. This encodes CSARDPGGLNEQFF.

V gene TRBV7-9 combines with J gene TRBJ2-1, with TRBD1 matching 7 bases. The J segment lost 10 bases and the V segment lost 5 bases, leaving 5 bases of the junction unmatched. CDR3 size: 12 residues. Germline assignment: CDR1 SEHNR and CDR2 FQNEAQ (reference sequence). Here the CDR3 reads CASSLGQLEQFF. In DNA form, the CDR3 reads TGTGCCAGCAGCCTGGGACAGCTAGAGCAGTTCTTC.

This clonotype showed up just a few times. The CDR3 loop reads CASSLFQTQYF. CDR3 coding DNA: TGTGCCAGCAGTCTATTTCAGACCCAGTACTTC. The V call is TRBV28, the J call TRBJ2-5; no clear D. There are 11 residues in the CDR3. Trimming took 5 bases from V and 6 from J, leaving 7 bases between them. Germline V gives CDR1 MDHEN, CDR2 SYDVKM.

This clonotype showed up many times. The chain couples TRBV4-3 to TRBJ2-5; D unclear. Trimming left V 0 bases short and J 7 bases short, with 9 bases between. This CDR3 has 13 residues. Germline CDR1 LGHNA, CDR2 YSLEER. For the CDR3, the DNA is TGCGCCAGCAGCCAAGAAGTAAGAGGGACCCAGTACTTC. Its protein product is CASSQEVRGTQYF.

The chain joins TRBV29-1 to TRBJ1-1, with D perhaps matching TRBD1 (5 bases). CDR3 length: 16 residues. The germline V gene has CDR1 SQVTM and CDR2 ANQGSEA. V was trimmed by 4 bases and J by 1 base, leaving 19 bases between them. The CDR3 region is CSVGVFREGRNTEAFF. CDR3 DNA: TGCAGCGTTGGGGTATTCCGGGAGGGGAGGAACACTGAAGCTTTCTTT.

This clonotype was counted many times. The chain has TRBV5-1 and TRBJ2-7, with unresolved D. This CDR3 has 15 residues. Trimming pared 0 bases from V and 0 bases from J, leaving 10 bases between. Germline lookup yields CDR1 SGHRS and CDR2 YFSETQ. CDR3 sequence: CASSLADGNSYEQYF. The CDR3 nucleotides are TGCGCCAGCAGCTTGGCAGACGGCAACTCCTACGAGCAGTACTTC. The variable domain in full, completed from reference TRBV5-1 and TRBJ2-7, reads KAGVTQTPRYLIKTRGQQVTLSCSPISGHRSVSWYQQTPGQGLQFLFEYFSETQRNKGNFPGRFSGRQFSNSRSEMNVSTLELGDSALYLCASSLADGNSYEQYFGPGTRLTVT.

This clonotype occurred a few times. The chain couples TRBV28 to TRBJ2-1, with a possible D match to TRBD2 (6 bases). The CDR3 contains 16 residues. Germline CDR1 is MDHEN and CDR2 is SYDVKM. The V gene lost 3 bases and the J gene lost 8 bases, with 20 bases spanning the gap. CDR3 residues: CASSFPPVWGEDEQFF. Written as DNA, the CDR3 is TGTGCCAGCAGTTTCCCTCCCGTCTGGGGGGAGGATGAGCAGTTCTTC.

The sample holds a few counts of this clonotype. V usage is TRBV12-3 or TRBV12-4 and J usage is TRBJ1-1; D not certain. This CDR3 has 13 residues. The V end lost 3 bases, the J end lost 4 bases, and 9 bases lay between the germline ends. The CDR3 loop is CASSFQVGTEAFF. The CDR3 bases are TGTGCCAGCAGTTTCCAGGTCGGCACTGAAGCTTTCTTT.

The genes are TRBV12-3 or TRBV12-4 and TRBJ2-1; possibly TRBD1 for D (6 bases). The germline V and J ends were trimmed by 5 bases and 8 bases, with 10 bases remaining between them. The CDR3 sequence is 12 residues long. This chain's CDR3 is CASSTGTHEQFF. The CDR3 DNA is TGTGCCAGCAGTACCGGGACACATGAGCAGTTCTTC.

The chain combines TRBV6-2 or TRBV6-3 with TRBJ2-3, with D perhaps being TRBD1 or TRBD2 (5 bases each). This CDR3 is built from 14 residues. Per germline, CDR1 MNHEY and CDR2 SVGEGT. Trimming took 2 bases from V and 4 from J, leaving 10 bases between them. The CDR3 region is CASSYPGTADTQYF. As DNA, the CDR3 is TGTGCCAGCAGTTACCCAGGGACGGCAGATACGCAGTATTTT.

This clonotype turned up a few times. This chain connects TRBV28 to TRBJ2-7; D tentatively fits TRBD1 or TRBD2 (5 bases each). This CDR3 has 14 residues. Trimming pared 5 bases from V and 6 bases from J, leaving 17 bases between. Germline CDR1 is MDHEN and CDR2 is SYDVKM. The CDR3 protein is CASSPAGTHREQYF. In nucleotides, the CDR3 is TGTGCCAGCAGTCCGGCCGGGACCCACCGCGAGCAGTACTTC.

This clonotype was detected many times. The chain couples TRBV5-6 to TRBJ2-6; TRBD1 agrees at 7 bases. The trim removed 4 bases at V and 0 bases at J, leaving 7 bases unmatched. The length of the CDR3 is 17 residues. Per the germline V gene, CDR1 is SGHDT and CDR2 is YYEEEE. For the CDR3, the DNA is TGTGCCAGCAGCCGGAGGACAGGATACTCTGGGGCCAACGTCCTGACTTTC. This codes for CASSRRTGYSGANVLTF. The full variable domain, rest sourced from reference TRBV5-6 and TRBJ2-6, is DAGVTQSPTHLIKTRGQQVTLRCSPKSGHDTVSWYQQALGQGPQFIFQYYEEEERQRGNFPDRFSGHQFPNYSSELNVNALLLGDSALYLCASSRRTGYSGANVLTFGAGSRLTVL.